Below, 22 T cell receptor beta chains from the same sample are listed, as sequenced in a study of blood T cell repertoires in COVID-19. Only in-frame clones appear in the TCRdb table, and some are missing; sequencing was by immunoSEQ multiplex PCR. The sample includes 250,000 to 350,000 clones, around 90% seen only once; the top ten take 2% to 2.5%. Sequencing input: peripheral blood. These receptors all stem from a woman in her forties or fifties who had recovered from COVID-19.

The V and J genes are TRBV7-9 and TRBJ2-3; D perhaps matches TRBD2 (5 bases). Trimming pared 3 bases from V and 9 bases from J, leaving 13 bases between. Germline-derived CDR1 and CDR2 are SEHNR and FQNEAQ (reference sequence). CDR3 size: 13 residues. The DNA for the CDR3 is TGTGCCAGCAGCTTCGTCTCGCGGAGGACGCAGTATTTT. Encoded protein: CASSFVSRRTQYF.

A single count supports this clone. The chain uses TRBV21-1 and TRBJ2-7; the D call in the table, TRBD2, was not verified against the DNA. TRBV21-1 is shown as a pseudogene. The CDR3 runs 12 residues. This CDR3 reads CASSKSAYEQYF. The CDR3 DNA sequence: TGTGCCAGCAGCAAGTCTGCGTACGAGCAGTACTTC.

The rearrangement links TRBV5-1 to TRBJ1-6; 8 bases align to TRBD1. This CDR3 spans 15 amino acids. Germline assignment: CDR1 SGHRS and CDR2 YFSETQ. V lost 2 bases, J lost 7 bases, and 5 bases stayed unmatched. CDR3 coding DNA: TGCGCCAGCAGCTTTCAGGGGGCTGGGAATTCACCCCTCCACTTT. Its protein product is CASSFQGAGNSPLHF. Full variable domain (outside the CDR3, taken from reference TRBV5-1 and TRBJ1-6): KAGVTQTPRYLIKTRGQQVTLSCSPISGHRSVSWYQQTPGQGLQFLFEYFSETQRNKGNFPGRFSGRQFSNSRSEMNVSTLELGDSALYLCASSFQGAGNSPLHFGNGTRLTVT.

This chain links TRBV21-1 with TRBJ2-5; the table names TRBD2, a call not compared with the DNA. TRBV21-1 is a pseudogene segment. This CDR3 spans 15 amino acids. CDR3 residues: CASSKGAGGGGTQYF. CDR3 DNA sequence: TGTGCCAGCAGCAAGGGGGCGGGGGGCGGAGGGACCCAGTACTTC.

This rearrangement joins TRBV18 to TRBJ2-3; 13 bases are a match to TRBD2. Trimming at V came to 3 bases and at J to 0 bases, leaving 6 bases not matched to a gene. The CDR3 is 18 residues long. CDR1 KGHSH and CDR2 LQKENI come from the germline V gene. Here the CDR3 DNA reads TGTGCCAGCTCACCTCGACTAGCGGGAGGTTCTAGCACAGATACGCAGTATTTT. Translated, it gives CASSPRLAGGSSTDTQYF. The full variable domain, with the rest looked up from reference TRBV18 and TRBJ2-3, is NAGVMQNPRHLVRRRGQEARLRCSPMKGHSHVYWYRQLPEEGLKFMVYLQKENIIDESGMPKERFSAEFPKEGPSILRIQQVVRGDSAAYFCASSPRLAGGSSTDTQYFGPGTRLTVL.

The genes are TRBV19 and TRBJ1-4; the D gene is possibly TRBD1 (6 bases). Germline-derived CDR1 and CDR2 are LNHDA and SQIVND (reference sequence). The CDR3 runs 15 residues. V gave up 5 bases and J gave up 4 bases, with 14 bases separating them. DNA of the CDR3: TGTGCCAGTAGTTCCCAATCAGGGGTTAATGAAAAACTGTTTTTT. This sequence encodes CASSSQSGVNEKLFF.

This chain connects TRBV7-2 to TRBJ1-5, with 7 bases matching TRBD1. The V gene's germline CDR1 is SGHTA and CDR2 FQGNSA. Unmatched junction bases numbered 7, after V lost 5 bases and J lost 3 bases. The CDR3 has 15 amino acids. The CDR3 DNA reads as TGTGCCAGCAGCCGTGACAGGGCCGACAATCAGCCCCAGCATTTT. As protein: CASSRDRADNQPQHF.

The rearrangement uses TRBV29-1 and TRBJ1-1; no clear D. The CDR3 is made up of 13 amino acids. The V and J ends lost 7 bases and 1 base respectively, with 13 bases between them. CDR1 is SQVTM, CDR2 ANQGSEA, per germline. The chain's CDR3 is CSGRRRTNTEAFF. As DNA, the CDR3 is TGCAGCGGGCGACGGAGGACGAACACTGAAGCTTTCTTT.

This chain joins TRBV18 and TRBJ2-7; D is unclear. V was cut by 6 bases and J by 2 bases, with 11 bases left in between. CDR3 length equals 13 residues. Per germline, CDR1 KGHSH and CDR2 LQKENI. CDR3 sequence: CASSPHPAYEQYF. Written as DNA, the CDR3 is TGTGCCAGCTCCCCCCACCCGGCCTACGAGCAGTACTTC.

V usage is TRBV11-2 and J usage is TRBJ1-1, with 8 nucleotides matching TRBD1. Germline CDR1 and CDR2: SGHAT and FQNNGV. This CDR3 contains 15 residues. V lost 1 base and J lost 4; bases outside the gene matches: 5. CDR3 loop: CASSLARGRGTEAFF. Written as DNA, the CDR3 is TGTGCCAGCAGCTTAGCCAGGGGGCGCGGCACTGAAGCTTTCTTT.

The genes are TRBV11-1 and TRBJ2-3, with a tentative D call TRBD2 (6 bases). The germline CDR1 and CDR2 sequences are SGHAT and FQDESV (reference sequence). This CDR3 is 15 amino acids long. Between the trimmed V and J ends, which lost 5 bases and 0 bases, there was a span of 12 bases. CDR3 region: CASSHQRVSTDTQYF. CDR3 DNA sequence: TGTGCCAGCAGCCACCAGCGGGTTAGCACAGATACGCAGTATTTT.

This clone is a singleton in its sample. The chain employs TRBV7-3 and TRBJ2-5; 7 bases are shared with TRBD2. Per germline, CDR1 SGHTA and CDR2 FQGTGA. The CDR3 loop spans 17 amino acids. Trimming at V came to 0 bases and at J to 5 bases, leaving 12 bases not matched to a gene. For the CDR3, the DNA is TGTGCCAGCAGCTTAACAGGGCGGACTAGGTTCGGGGAGACCCAGTACTTC. Translated: CASSLTGRTRFGETQYF. The variable domain in full, completed from reference TRBV7-3 and TRBJ2-5, reads GAGVSQTPSNKVTEKGKYVELRCDPISGHTALYWYRQSLGQGPEFLIYFQGTGAADDSGLPNDRFFAVRPEGSVSTLKIQRTERGDSAVYLCASSLTGRTRFGETQYFGPGTRLLVL.

This clone was picked up one time. The CDR3 nucleotides are TGTGCCAGCAGCCAAGATCTCAACAGGGCGAACACTGAAGCTTTCTTT. As protein: CASSQDLNRANTEAFF. This rearrangement joins TRBV14 to TRBJ1-1, with D possibly matching TRBD1 (6 bases). V was cut by 0 bases and J by 1 base, with 12 bases left in between. This CDR3 is built from 16 residues. Germline V gene sequence: CDR1 SGHDN, CDR2 FVKESK.

J is TRBJ1-2 and V is TRBV28; the match to TRBD1 covers 8 bases. V was clipped by 5 bases and J by 2 bases; unmatched bases: 10. CDR3 length: 16 amino acids. Looked up from germline, CDR1 is MDHEN and CDR2 is SYDVKM. For the CDR3, the DNA is TGTGCCAGCAGTCCGGGGGACAGGTTTTCCAACTATGGCTACACCTTC. Its protein is CASSPGDRFSNYGYTF.

This chain links TRBV18 with TRBJ2-2, with TRBD1 matching over 10 bases. V was clipped by 6 bases and J by 4 bases; unmatched bases: 8. Germline loops: CDR1 KGHSH, CDR2 LQKENI. The CDR3 is 16 amino acids. In DNA, the CDR3 is TGTGCCAGCTCTCCCGACAGGGGGCTGGTCACCGGGGAGCTGTTTTTT. It codes for CASSPDRGLVTGELFF.

This clone was seen once. This chain uses TRBV6-2 or TRBV6-3 with TRBJ2-5; D perhaps matches TRBD2 (5 bases). This CDR3 spans 16 amino acids. Germline CDR1 is MNHEY and CDR2 is SVGEGT. V lost 0 bases and J 2 bases, leaving 13 bases between the germline ends. Here the CDR3 reads CASSYSIGEIQETQYF. The CDR3 nucleotides are TGTGCCAGCAGTTACTCTATCGGGGAGATACAAGAGACCCAGTACTTC.

With regard to this clone: Other DNA sequences in the same sample also yield this CDR3. This chain connects TRBV11-3 to TRBJ1-1; 10 bases fit TRBD1. The germline CDR1 and CDR2 sequences are SGHNT and YENEEA. This CDR3 has 15 amino acids. J gave up 2 bases and V 6 bases, and 6 bases lay outside the gene matches. The CDR3 reads CASSSGQGENTEAFF. DNA for the CDR3: TGTGCCAGCAGTTCAGGACAGGGGGAAAACACTGAAGCTTTCTTT.

This chain joins TRBV6-5 and TRBJ1-2, with TRBD1 identical over 7 bases. With V trimmed by 4 bases and J by 5 bases, 13 bases remained unmatched. Germline V CDR1 and CDR2: MNHEY, SVGAGI. This CDR3 comprises 16 residues. The CDR3, as DNA: TGTGCCAGCAGTTTGAGAACCGGGACAGCGATTTATGGCTACACCTTC. This codes for CASSLRTGTAIYGYTF.

The gene calls are TRBV27 and TRBJ2-7; 10 nucleotides agree with TRBD1. The CDR3 length is 16 residues. The germline V gene has CDR1 MNHEY and CDR2 SMNVEV (reference sequence). The junction had 8 bases not matched to a gene; V was cut back by 1 base and J by 5 bases. DNA for the CDR3: TGTGCCAGCAGTTTATTGGGGACAGGGGTACCTCACGAGCAGTACTTC. Protein product: CASSLLGTGVPHEQYF.

This clone showed up just once. The CDR3 DNA is TGTGCCAGCAGCGCTCTGACAGGGGGAACTGAAGCTTTCTTT. It specifies CASSALTGGTEAFF. The V gene is TRBV6-5, the J gene TRBJ1-1; 9 bases line up with TRBD1. This CDR3 spans 14 amino acids. V lost 6 bases, J lost 5 bases, and 7 bases stayed unmatched. Looked up from germline, CDR1 is MNHEY and CDR2 is SVGAGI.

The chain couples TRBV10-3 to TRBJ1-5, with D uncertain. CDR3 size: 13 residues. Germline assignment: CDR1 ENHRY and CDR2 SYGVKD. V gave up 6 bases and J gave up 2 bases, with 8 bases separating them. The CDR3 DNA is TGTGCCATCAGCACAGCCGGCAATCAGCCCCAGCATTTT. Residues: CAISTAGNQPQHF.

This chain links TRBV6-5 with TRBJ1-2; no reliable D call. CDR1 is MNHEY, CDR2 SVGAGI, per germline. The CDR3 totals 12 residues. The V and J ends lost 3 bases and 4 bases respectively, with 6 bases between them. The DNA for the CDR3 is TGTGCCAGCAGTTATCTAGGCTATGGCTACACCTTC. Protein: CASSYLGYGYTF.